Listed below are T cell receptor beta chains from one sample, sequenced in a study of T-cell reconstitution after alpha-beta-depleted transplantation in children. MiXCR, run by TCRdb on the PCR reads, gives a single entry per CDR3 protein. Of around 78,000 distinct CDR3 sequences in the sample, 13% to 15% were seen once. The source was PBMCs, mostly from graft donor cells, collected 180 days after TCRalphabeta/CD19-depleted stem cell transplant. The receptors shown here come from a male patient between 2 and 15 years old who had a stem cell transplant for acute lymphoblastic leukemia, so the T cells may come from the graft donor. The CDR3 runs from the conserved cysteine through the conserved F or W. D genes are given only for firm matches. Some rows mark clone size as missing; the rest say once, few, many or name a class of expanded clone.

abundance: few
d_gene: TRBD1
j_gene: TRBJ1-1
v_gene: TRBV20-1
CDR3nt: TGCAGTGCTCCGGGGAGGGGGCGGTTGGGGGTCGGCTTT
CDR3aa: CSAPGRGRLGVGF

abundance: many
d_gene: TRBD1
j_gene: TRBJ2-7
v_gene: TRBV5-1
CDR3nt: TGCGCCAGCAGCTTAATGGGACAGGGGTCCGAGCAGTACTTC
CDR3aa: CASSLMGQGSEQYF

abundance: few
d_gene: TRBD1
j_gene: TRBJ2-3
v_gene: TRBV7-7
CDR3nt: TGTGCTAGCAGCTTAGGGGACAGTCCCCCCACAGATACGCAGTATTTT
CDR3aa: CASSLGDSPPTDTQYF

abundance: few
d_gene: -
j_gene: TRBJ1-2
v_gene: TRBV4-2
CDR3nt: TGTGCCAGCAGCCAATACATGGAGTACTATGGCTACACCTTC
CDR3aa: CASSQYMEYYGYTF

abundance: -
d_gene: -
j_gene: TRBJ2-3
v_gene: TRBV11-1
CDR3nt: TGTGCCAGCATCCTATGGGGACTGGATACGCAGTATTTT
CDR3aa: CASILWGLDTQYF

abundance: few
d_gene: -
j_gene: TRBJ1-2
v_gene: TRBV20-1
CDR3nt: TGCAGTGCTAGAGTCCGACAGGACAACTATGGCTACACCTTC
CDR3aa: CSARVRQDNYGYTF

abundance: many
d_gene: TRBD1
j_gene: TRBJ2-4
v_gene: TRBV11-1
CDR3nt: TGTGCCAGCAGCGGGGCCGGGACAGGGGGCTTGGGTATGAACATTCAGTACTTC
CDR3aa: CASSGAGTGGLGMNIQYF

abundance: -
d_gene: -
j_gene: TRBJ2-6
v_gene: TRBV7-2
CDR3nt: TGTGCCAGCAGCTTATCGGGATACGGGGCCAACGTCCTGACTTTC
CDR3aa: CASSLSGYGANVLTF

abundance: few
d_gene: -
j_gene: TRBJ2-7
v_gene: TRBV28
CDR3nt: TGTGCCAGCGGGGTTACAGCCCTTTTGGACGAGCAGTACTTC
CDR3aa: CASGVTALLDEQYF

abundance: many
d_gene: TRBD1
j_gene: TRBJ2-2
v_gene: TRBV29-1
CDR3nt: TGCAGCGTTCTATCCGGGACAGGGTACACCGGGGAGCTGTTTTTT
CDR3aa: CSVLSGTGYTGELFF

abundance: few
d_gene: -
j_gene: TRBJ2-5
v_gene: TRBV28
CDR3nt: TGTGCCAGCAGGCGACAACGGCAAGAGACCCAGTACTTC
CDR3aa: CASRRQRQETQYF

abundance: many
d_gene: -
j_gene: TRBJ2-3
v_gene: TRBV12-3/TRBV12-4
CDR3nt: TGTGCCAGCAGTTTGGACCAAGGCACAGATACGCAGTATTTT
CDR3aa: CASSLDQGTDTQYF

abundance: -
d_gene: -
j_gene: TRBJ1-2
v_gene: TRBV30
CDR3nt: TGTGCCTGGAGCGCGGATTCGTTCTATGGCTACACCTTC
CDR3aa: CAWSADSFYGYTF

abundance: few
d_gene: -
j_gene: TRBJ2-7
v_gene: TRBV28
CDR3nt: TGTGCCAGCAGTGGCGGCAGTCCCTACGAGCAGTACTTC
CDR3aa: CASSGGSPYEQYF

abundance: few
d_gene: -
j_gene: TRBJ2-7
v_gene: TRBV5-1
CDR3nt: TGCGCCAGCAGCCCTTTGGGGCGGGGACCCAGGCAGTACTTC
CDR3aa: CASSPLGRGPRQYF

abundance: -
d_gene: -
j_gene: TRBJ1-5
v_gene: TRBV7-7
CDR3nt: TGTGCTAGCAGCTTATCCAGGCAGAGCAATCAGCCCCAGCATTTT
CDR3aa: CASSLSRQSNQPQHF

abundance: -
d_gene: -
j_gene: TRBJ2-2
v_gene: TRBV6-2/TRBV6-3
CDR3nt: TGTGCCAGCAGTTACTCTGCCGGGGAGCTGTTTTTT
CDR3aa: CASSYSAGELFF

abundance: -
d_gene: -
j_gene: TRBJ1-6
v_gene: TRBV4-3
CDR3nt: TGCGCCAGCAGCCAGGTACAGGGAGGAACCCTCCACTTT
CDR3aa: CASSQVQGGTLHF

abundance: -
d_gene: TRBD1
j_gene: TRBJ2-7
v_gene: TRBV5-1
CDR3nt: TGCGCCAGCAGCGGGGACAGTTTCTACGAGCAGTACTTC
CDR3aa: CASSGDSFYEQYF

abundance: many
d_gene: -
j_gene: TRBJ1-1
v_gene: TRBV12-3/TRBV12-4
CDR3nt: TGTGCCAGCAGTTTAGCCCGCTTCAGGGAGGGGGTCACTGAAGCTTTCTTT
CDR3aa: CASSLARFREGVTEAFF

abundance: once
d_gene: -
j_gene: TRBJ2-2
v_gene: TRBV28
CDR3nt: TGTGCCAGCAGTTTACAGGGGCGGGTCACCGGGGAGCTGTTTTTT
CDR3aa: CASSLQGRVTGELFF

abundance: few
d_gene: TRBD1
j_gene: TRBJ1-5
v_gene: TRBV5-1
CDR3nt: TGCGCCAGCAGCTTATTAGGGGGCGACCAGCCCCAGCATTTT
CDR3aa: CASSLLGGDQPQHF

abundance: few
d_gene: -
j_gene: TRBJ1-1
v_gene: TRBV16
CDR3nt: TGTGCCAGCAGCCAATCTTGGTTGAACACTGAAGCTTTCTTT
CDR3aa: CASSQSWLNTEAFF

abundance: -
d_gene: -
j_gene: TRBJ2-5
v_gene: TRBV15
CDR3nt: TGTGCCACCAGCAGAGCCCGGACAGCCTTAGCGACCCAGTACTTC
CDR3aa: CATSRARTALATQYF

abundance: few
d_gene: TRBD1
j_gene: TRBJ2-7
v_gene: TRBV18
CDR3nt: TGTGCCAGCTCGCCGGGACAGGGTAGCGCCTACGAGCAGTACTTC
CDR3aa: CASSPGQGSAYEQYF

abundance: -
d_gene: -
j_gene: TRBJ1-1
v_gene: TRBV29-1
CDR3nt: TGCAGCGTTGCCCATGAGGGGGATAAAGCTTTCTTT
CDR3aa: CSVAHEGDKAFF

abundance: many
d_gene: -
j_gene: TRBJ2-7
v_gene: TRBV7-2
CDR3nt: TGTGCCAGCAGCCTCCGCCTGGCAGGTTCCCCAATCGAGCAGTACTTC
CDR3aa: CASSLRLAGSPIEQYF

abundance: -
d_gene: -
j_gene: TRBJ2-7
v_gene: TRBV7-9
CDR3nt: TGTGCCAGCAGCTCCGGCAACGGGCCTTCCTACGAGCAGTACTTC
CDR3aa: CASSSGNGPSYEQYF

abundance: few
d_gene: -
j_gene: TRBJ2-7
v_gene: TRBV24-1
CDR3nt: TGTGCCACCAGTGACGCGAGGGTCTCCTACGAGCAGTACTTC
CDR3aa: CATSDARVSYEQYF

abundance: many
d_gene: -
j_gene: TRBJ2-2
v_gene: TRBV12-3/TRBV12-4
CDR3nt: TGTGCCAGCAGTTTAGCCCCTCTTAGACATTGGGGGGAGCTGTTTTTT
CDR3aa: CASSLAPLRHWGELFF

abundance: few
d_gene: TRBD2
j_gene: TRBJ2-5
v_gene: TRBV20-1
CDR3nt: TGCAGTGCCTCCCGGGCGGGAGGTTGGGAGACCCAGTACTTC
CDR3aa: CSASRAGGWETQYF

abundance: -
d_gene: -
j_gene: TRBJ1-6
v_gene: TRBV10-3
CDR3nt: TGTGCCATCAGTGAGTCAAGGACAGCTTCGAGCTCCTATAATTCACCCCTCCACTTT
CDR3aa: CAISESRTASSSYNSPLHF

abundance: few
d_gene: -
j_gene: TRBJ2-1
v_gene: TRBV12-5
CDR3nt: TGTGCTAGTGGTCCGGGACTTTTCGTCTCCTACAATGAGCAGTTCTTC
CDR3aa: CASGPGLFVSYNEQFF

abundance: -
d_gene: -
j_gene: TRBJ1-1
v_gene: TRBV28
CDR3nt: TGTGCCAGCATGGGGGGGCAAGACACTGAAGCTTTCTTT
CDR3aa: CASMGGQDTEAFF